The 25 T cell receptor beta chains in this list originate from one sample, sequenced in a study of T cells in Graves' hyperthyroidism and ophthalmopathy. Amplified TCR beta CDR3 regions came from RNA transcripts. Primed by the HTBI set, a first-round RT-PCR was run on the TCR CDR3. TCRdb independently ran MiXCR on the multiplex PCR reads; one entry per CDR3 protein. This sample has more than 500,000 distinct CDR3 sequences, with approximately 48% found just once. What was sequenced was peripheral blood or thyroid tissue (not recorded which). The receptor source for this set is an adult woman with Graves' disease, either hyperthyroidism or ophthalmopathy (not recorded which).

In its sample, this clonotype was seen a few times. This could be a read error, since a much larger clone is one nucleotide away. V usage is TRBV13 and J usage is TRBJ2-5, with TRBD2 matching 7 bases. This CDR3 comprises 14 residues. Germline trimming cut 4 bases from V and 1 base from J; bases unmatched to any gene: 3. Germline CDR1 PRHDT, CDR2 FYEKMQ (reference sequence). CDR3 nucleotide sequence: TGTGCCAGCAGCTCCAGCGGGGCCCAAGAGACCCAGTACTTC. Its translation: CASSSSGAQETQYF. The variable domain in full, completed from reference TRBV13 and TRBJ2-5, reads AAGVIQSPRHLIKEKRETATLKCYPIPRHDTVYWYQQGPGQDPQFLISFYEKMQSDKGSIPDRFSAQQFSDYHSELNMSSLELGDSALYFCASSSSGAQETQYFGPGTRLLVL.

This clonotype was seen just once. The chain's CDR3 is CASSPGSCEQYF. CDR3 nucleotide sequence: TGTGCCAGCAGCCCGGGAAGCTGCGAGCAGTACTTC. The chain carries TRBV5-4 and TRBJ2-7, with D perhaps TRBD2 (5 bases). CDR3 length equals 12 residues. Trimming pared 4 bases from V and 6 bases from J, leaving 11 bases between. Germline assignment: CDR1 SGHNT and CDR2 YYREEE (reference sequence).

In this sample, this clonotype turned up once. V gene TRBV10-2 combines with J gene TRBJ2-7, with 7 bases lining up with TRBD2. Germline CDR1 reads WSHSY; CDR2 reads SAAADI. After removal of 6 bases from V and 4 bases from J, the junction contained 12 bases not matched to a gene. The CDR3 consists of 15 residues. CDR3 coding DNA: TGCGCCAGCAGCCAAGTTAGGGCGGGAGAATACGAGCAGTACTTC. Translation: CASSQVRAGEYEQYF.

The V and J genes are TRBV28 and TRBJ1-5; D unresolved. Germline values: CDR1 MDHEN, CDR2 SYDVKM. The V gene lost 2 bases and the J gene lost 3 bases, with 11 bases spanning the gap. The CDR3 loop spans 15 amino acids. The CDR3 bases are TGTGCCAGCAGTTTACGGGGAGCCCTCAATCAGCCCCAGCATTTT. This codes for CASSLRGALNQPQHF.

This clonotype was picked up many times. CDR3 amino acids: CASSYGTGEQPQHF. In DNA form, the CDR3 reads TGTGCCAGCAGTTATGGGACAGGGGAACAGCCCCAGCATTTT. This chain connects TRBV27 to TRBJ1-5; 10 bases are a match to TRBD1. This CDR3 has 14 amino acids. V shed 4 bases and J 7 bases; nucleotides not matched to a gene: 4. Germline-derived CDR1 and CDR2 are MNHEY and SMNVEV (reference sequence).

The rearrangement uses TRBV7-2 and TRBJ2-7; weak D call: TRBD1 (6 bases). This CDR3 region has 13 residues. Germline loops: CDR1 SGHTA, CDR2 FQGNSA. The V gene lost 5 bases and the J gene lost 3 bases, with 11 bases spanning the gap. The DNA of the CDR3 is TGTGCCAGCAGCCATAGACAGGACTACGAGCAGTACTTC. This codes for CASSHRQDYEQYF. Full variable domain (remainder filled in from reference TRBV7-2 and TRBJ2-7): GAGVSQSPSNKVTEKGKDVELRCDPISGHTALYWYRQSLGQGLEFLIYFQGNSAPDKSGLPSDRFSAERTGGSVSTLTIQRTQQEDSAVYLCASSHRQDYEQYFGPGTRLTVT.

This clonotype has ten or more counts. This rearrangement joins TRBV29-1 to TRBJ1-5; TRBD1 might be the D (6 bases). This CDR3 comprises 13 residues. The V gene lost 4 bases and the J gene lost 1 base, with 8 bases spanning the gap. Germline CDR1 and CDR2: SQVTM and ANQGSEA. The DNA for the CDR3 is TGCAGCGTTGGGGACACGAGCAATCAGCCCCAGCATTTT. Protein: CSVGDTSNQPQHF.

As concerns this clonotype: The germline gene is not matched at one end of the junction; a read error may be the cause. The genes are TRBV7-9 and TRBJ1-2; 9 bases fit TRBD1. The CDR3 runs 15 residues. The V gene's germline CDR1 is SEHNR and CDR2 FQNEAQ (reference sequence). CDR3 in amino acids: CASTPGTGPNYGYTF. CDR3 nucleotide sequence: TGCGCCAGCACCCCCGGGACAGGGCCTAACTATGGCTACACCTTC.

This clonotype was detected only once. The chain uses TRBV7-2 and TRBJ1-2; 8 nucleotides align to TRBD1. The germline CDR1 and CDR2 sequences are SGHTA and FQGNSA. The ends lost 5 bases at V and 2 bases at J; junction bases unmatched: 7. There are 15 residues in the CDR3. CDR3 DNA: TGTGCCAGCAGCCCGACCCGACAGGGGAACTATGGCTACACCTTC. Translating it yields CASSPTRQGNYGYTF.

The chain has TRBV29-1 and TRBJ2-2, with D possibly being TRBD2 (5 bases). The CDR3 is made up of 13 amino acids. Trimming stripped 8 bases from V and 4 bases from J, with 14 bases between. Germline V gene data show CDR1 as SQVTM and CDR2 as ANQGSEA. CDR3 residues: CSLRLASTGELFF. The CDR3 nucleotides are TGCAGCTTAAGGCTAGCTAGCACCGGGGAGCTGTTTTTT.

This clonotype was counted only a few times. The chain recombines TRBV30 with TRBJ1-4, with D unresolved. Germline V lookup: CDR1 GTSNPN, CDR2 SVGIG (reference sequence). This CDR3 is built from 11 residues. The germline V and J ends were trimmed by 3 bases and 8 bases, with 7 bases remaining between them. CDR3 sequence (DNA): TGTGCCTGGAGCTCTGGCGAAAAACTGTTTTTT. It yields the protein CAWSSGEKLFF.

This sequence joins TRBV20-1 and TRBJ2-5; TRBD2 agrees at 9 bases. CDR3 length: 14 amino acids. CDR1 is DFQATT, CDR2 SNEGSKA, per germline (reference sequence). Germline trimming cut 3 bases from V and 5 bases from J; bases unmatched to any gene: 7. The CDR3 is CSARGTSQGETQYF. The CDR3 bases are TGCAGTGCTAGGGGGACTAGCCAGGGGGAGACCCAGTACTTC.

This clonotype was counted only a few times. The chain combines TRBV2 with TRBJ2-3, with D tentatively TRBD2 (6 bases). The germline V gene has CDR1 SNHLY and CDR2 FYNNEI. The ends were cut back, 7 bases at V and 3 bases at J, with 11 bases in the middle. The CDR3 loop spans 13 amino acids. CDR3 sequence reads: CASIARETDTQYF. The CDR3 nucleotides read TGTGCCAGCATTGCACGGGAGACAGATACGCAGTATTTT. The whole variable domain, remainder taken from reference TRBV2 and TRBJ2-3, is EPEVTQTPSHQVTQMGQEVILRCVPISNHLYFYWYRQILGQKVEFLVSFYNNEISEKSEIFDDQFSVERPDGSNFTLKIRSTKLEDSAMYFCASIARETDTQYFGPGTRLTVL.

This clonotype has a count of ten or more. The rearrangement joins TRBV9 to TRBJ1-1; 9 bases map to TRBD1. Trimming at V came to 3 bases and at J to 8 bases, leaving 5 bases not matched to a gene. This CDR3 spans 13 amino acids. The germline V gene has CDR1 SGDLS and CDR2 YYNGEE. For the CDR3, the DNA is TGTGCCAGCAGCGGAGGGACAGGGCTCGAAGCTTTCTTT. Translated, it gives CASSGGTGLEAFF.

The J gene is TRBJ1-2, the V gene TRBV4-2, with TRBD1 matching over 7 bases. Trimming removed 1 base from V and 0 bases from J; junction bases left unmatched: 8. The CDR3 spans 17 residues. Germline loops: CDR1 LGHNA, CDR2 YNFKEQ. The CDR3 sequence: CASSQVGTDEANYGYTF. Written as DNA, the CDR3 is TGTGCCAGCAGCCAAGTTGGGACAGATGAAGCTAACTATGGCTACACCTTC.

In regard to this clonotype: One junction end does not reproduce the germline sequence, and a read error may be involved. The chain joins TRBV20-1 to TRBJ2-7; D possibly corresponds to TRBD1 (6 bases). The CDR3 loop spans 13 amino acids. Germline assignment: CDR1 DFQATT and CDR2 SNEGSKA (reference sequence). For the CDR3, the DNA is TGCAGTGCACTGGCAGGGGTTTCCTACGGGCAGTACTTC. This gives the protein CSALAGVSYGQYF.

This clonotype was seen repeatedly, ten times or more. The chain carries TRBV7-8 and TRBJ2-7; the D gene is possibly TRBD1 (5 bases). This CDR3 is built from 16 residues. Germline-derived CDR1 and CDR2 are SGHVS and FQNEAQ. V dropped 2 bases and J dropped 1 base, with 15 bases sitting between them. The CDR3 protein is CASSLNVGQPSYEQYF. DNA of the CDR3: TGTGCCAGCAGCTTAAACGTGGGGCAGCCTTCCTACGAGCAGTACTTC.

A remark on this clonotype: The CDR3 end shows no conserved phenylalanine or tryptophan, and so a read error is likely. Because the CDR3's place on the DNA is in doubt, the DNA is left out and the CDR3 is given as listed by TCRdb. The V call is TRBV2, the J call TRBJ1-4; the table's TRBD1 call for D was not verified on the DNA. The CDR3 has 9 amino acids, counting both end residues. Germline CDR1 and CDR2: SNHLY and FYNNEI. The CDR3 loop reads CASIRGLGY.

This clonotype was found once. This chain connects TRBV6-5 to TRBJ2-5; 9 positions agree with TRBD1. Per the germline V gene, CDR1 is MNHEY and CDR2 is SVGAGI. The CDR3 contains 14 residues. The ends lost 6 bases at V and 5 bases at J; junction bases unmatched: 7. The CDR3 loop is CASRPTGTGETQYF. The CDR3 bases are TGTGCCAGCAGGCCGACAGGGACAGGGGAGACCCAGTACTTC.

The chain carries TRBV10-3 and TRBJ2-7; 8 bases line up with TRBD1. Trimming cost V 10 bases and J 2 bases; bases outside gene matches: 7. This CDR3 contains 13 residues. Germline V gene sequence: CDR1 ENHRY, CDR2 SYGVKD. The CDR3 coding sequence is TGTGCCACGAAACAGGGGGGCCCCTACGAGCAGTACTTC. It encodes CATKQGGPYEQYF.

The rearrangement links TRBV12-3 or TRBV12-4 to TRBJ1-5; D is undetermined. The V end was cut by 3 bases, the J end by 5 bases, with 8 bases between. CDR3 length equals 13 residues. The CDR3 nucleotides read TGTGCCAGCAGTTTGGGGTCAGATCAGCCCCAGCATTTT. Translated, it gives CASSLGSDQPQHF.

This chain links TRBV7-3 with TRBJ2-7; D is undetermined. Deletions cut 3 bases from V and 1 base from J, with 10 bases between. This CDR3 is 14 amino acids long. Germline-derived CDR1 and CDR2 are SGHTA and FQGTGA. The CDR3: CASSLRHPSYEQYF. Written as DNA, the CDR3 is TGTGCCAGCAGCTTGCGGCACCCATCCTACGAGCAGTACTTC.

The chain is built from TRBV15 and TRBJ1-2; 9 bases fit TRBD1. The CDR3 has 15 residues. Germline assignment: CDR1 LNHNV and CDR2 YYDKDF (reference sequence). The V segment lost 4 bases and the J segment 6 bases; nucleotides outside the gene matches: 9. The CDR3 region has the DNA TGTGCCACCAGCACCCAACCGGGACAGGGTGATGGCTACACCTTC. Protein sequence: CATSTQPGQGDGYTF.

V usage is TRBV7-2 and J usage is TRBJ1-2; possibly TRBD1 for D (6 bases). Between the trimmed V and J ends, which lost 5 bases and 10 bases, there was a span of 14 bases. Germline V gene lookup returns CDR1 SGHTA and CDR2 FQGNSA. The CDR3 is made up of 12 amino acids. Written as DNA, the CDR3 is TGTGCCAGCAGCGAGTTTGCAGGGGTCTACACCTTC. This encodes CASSEFAGVYTF.

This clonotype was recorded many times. CDR3 in amino acids: CASSFTANYGYTF. As DNA, the CDR3 is TGTGCCAGTAGTTTCACAGCTAACTATGGCTACACCTTC. The chain combines TRBV19 with TRBJ1-2; D is unresolved. Germline V gene data show CDR1 as LNHDA and CDR2 as SQIVND (reference sequence). The CDR3 extends over 13 amino acids. Trimming shortened V by 5 bases and J by 0 bases, and 7 bases separated the two germline ends.